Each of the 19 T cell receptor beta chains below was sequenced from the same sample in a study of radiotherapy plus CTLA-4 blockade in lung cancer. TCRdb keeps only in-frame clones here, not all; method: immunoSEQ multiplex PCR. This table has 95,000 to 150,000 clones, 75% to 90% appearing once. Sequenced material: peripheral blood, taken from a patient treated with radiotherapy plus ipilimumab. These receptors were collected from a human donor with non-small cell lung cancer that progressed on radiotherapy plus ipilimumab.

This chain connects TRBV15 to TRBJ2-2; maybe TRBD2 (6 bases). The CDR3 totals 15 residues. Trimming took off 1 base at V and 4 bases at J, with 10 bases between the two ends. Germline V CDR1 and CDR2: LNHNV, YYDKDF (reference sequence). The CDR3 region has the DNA TGTGCCACCAGCAGAGGTCGGGGGACCACCGGGGAGCTGTTTTTT. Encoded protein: CATSRGRGTTGELFF. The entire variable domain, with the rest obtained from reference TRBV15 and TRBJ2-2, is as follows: DAMVIQNPRYQVTQFGKPVTLSCSQTLNHNVMYWYQQKSSQAPKLLFHYYDKDFNNEADTPDNFQSRRPNTSFCFLDIRSPGLGDTAMYLCATSRGRGTTGELFFGEGSRLTVL.

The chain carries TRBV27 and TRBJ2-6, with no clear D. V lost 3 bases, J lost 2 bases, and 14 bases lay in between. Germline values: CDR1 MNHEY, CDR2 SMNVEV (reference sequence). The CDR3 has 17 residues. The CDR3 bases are TGTGCCAGCAGTTTTTACAGCCTCCGGGCTGGGGCCAACGTCCTGACTTTC. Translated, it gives CASSFYSLRAGANVLTF.

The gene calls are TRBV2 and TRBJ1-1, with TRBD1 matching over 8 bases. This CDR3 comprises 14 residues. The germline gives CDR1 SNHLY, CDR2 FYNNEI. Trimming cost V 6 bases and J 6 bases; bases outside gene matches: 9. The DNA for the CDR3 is TGTGCCAGCAGGGCCCGACAGGGGTCGGCTGAAGCTTTCTTT. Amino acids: CASRARQGSAEAFF.

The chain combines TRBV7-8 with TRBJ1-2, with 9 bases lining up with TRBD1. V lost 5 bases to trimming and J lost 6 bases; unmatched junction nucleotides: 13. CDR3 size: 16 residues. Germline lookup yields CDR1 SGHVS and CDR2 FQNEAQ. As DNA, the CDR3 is TGTGCCAGCAGCCCGCGGACAGGGGCGGCAGCAGATGGCTACACCTTC. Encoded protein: CASSPRTGAAADGYTF.

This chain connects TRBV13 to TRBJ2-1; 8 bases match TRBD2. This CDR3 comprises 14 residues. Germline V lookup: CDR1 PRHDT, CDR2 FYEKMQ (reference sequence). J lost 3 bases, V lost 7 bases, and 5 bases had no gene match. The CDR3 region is CASTSGGGYNEQFF. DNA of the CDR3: TGTGCCAGCACCTCGGGAGGGGGCTACAATGAGCAGTTCTTC.

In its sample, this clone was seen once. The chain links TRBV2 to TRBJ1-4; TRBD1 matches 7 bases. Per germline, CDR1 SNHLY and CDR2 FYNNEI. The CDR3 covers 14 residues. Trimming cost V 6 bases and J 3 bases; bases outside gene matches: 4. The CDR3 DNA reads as TGTGCCAGCAGCCCCGGGACAGCTAATGAAAAACTGTTTTTT. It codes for CASSPGTANEKLFF.

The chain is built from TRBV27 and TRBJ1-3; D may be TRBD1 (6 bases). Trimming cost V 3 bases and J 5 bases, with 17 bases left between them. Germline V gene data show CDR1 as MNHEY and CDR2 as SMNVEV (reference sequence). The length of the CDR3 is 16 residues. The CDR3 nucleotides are TGTGCCAGCAGTTTCGTTGTCGGGGGCGCTAGAAACACCATATATTTT. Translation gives CASSFVVGGARNTIYF.

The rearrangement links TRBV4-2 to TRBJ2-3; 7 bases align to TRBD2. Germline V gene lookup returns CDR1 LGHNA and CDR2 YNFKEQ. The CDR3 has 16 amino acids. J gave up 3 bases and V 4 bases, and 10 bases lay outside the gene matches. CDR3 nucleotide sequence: TGTGCCAGCAGCCGTACTCTAGCGGAAGGGACAGATACGCAGTATTTT. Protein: CASSRTLAEGTDTQYF.

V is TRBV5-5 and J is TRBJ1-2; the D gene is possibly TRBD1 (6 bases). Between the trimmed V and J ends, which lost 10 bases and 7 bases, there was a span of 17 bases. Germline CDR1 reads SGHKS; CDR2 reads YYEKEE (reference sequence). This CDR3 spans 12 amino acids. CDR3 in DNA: TGTGCCGTCTCAACAGGGCCACTTGGCTACACCTTC. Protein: CAVSTGPLGYTF.

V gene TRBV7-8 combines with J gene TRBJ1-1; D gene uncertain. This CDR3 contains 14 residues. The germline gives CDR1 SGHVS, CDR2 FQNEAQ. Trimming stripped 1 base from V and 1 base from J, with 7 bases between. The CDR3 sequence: CASSLELANTEAFF. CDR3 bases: TGTGCCAGCAGCTTAGAACTGGCGAACACTGAAGCTTTCTTT.

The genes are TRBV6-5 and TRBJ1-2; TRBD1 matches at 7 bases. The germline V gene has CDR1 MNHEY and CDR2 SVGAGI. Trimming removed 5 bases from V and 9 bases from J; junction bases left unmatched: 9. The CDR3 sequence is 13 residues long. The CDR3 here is CASSRRGGASYTF. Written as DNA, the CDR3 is TGTGCCAGCAGTCGTAGAGGGGGCGCTAGCTACACCTTC.

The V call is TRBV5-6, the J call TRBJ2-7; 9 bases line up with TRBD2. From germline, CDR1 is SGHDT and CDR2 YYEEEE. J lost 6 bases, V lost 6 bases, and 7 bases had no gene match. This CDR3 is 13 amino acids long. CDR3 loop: CASTTGLALEQYF. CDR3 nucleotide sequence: TGTGCCAGCACGACGGGACTAGCTCTCGAGCAGTACTTC.

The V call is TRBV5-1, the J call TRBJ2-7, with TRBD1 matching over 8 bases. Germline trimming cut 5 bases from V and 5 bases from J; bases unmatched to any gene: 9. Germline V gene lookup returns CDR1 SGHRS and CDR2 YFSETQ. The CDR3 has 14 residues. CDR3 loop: CASRPGQVADEQYF. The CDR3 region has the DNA TGCGCCAGCAGACCGGGACAGGTAGCGGACGAGCAGTACTTC.

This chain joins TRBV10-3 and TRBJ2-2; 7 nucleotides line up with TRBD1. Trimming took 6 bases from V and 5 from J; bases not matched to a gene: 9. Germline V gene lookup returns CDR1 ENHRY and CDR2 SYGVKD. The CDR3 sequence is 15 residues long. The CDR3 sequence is CAISPREGATGELFF. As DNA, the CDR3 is TGTGCCATCAGCCCCCGAGAGGGGGCGACCGGGGAGCTGTTTTTT.

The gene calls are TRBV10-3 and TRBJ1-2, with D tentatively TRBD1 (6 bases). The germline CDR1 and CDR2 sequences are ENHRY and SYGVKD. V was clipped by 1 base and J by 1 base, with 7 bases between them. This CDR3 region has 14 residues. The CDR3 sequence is CAISEWDNNYGYTF. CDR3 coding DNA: TGTGCCATCAGTGAGTGGGACAATAACTATGGCTACACCTTC.

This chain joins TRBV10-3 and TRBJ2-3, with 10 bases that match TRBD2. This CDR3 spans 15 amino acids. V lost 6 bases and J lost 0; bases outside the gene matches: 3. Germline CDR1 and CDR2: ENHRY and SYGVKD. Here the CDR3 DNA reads TGTGCCATCAGCGAGACTAGCGGGAGCACAGATACGCAGTATTTT. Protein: CAISETSGSTDTQYF.

CDR3 in amino acids: CSVGGLAGGEQYF. For the CDR3, the DNA is TGCAGCGTGGGGGGACTAGCGGGAGGGGAGCAGTACTTC. This chain joins TRBV29-1 and TRBJ2-7, with 16 bases that match TRBD2. This CDR3 has 13 residues. The V gene's germline CDR1 is SQVTM and CDR2 ANQGSEA. V trimming: 6 bases; J trimming: 7 bases; junction bases outside the gene matches: 3.

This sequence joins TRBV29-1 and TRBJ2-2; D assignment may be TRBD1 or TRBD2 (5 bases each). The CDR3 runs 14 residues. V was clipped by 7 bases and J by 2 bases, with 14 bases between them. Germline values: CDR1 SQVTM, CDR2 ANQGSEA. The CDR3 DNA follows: TGCAGCGCCCGCAGGGAGATAAACACCGGGGAGCTGTTTTTT. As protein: CSARREINTGELFF.

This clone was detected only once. The CDR3 DNA sequence: TGTGCCAGCAGTTACTCCGGGGTAGCGGGATCGGAGACCCAGTACTTC. Translation: CASSYSGVAGSETQYF. The rearrangement uses TRBV6-5 and TRBJ2-5, with TRBD2 matching over 8 bases. This CDR3 is built from 16 residues. J gave up 5 bases and V 0 bases, and 8 bases lay outside the gene matches. Germline CDR1 is MNHEY and CDR2 is SVGAGI.